The present T cell receptor (beta chain) was sequenced within a study of blood T cell repertoires in COVID-19. In the original analysis: Nucleated cell number was recorded as an estimate derived from reference gene primer amplification. Only in-frame clones appear in the TCRdb table, and some are missing; sequencing was by immunoSEQ multiplex PCR. V and J calls and clone size are as listed in that table; D and trimming were resolved from the DNA. The sample has roughly 180,000 clones, over 70% seen once. The V end lost 2 bases, the J end lost 1 base, and 6 bases lay between the germline ends. The CDR3 is made up of 13 amino acids. The germline gives CDR1 SGHNT, CDR2 YYREEE (reference sequence).

V and J are TRBV5-4 and TRBJ1-1; D might be TRBD1 (5 bases). This clonotype originated in a man aged 55-75 years who had been exposed to COVID-19. Sequenced: PBMCs or T cells enriched from blood (not recorded which). The CDR3 loop is CASSFGGNTEAFF. In DNA form, the CDR3 reads TGTGCCAGCAGCTTCGGGGGGAACACTGAAGCTTTCTTT.